These 30 T cell receptor beta chains came from one sample sequenced in a study of blood T cell repertoires in COVID-19 (dated by TCRdb to the early 2020s). Library preparation was by the immunoSEQ multiplex PCR assay. In TCRdb, the immuneACCESS table is reduced to in-frame sequences with V and J assigned. These tables do not hold every clone; where another copy was compared, an unresolved V gene accounts for under half, and the others remain unexplained. This sample is represented by under 450,000 clones; approximately 88% of them were singletons. Around 12% of the sample belongs to the ten largest clones. The sequenced sample was peripheral blood. The receptors come from a woman aged 50 to 60 with COVID-19, enrolled during active disease.

This chain connects TRBV30 to TRBJ2-6; 7 bases match TRBD1. This CDR3 spans 16 amino acids. Trimming removed 1 base from V and 2 bases from J; junction bases left unmatched: 5. CDR1 and CDR2 (germline): GTSNPN, SVGIG (reference sequence). The CDR3 DNA sequence: TGTGCCTGGAGTGGTCGAGGGGGCCCTGGGGCCAACGTCCTGACTTTC. Protein sequence: CAWSGRGGPGANVLTF. Drawing the rest from reference TRBV30 and TRBJ2-6, the complete variable domain is SQTIHQWPATLVQPVGSPLSLECTVEGTSNPNLYWYRQAAGRGLQLLFYSVGIGQISSEVPQNLSASRPQDRQFILSSKKLLLSDSGFYLCAWSGRGGPGANVLTFGAGSRLTVL.

The rearrangement uses TRBV5-4 and TRBJ1-4; D is perhaps TRBD1 (5 bases). Between the trimmed V and J ends, which lost 4 bases and 3 bases, there was a span of 16 bases. Germline CDR1 SGHNT, CDR2 YYREEE (reference sequence). The CDR3 loop spans 16 amino acids. The CDR3 here is CASSRGGELPNEKLFF. CDR3 bases: TGTGCCAGCAGCCGGGGAGGGGAGCTTCCTAATGAAAAACTGTTTTTT.

The CDR3 DNA reads as TGTGCCAGCAGCATCGCGGGGAACACAGATACGCAGTATTTT. Protein: CASSIAGNTDTQYF. The chain employs TRBV14 and TRBJ2-3; weak D call: TRBD2 (6 bases). The V gene's germline CDR1 is SGHDN and CDR2 FVKESK. The V gene lost 5 bases and the J gene lost 2 bases, with 11 bases spanning the gap. The length of the CDR3 is 14 residues.

The chain recombines TRBV9 with TRBJ2-5; 8 nucleotides align to TRBD1. Germline lookup yields CDR1 SGDLS and CDR2 YYNGEE. J was trimmed by 5 bases and V by 0 bases; bases with no gene match: 0. CDR3 length: 13 residues. CDR3 sequence (DNA): TGTGCCAGCAGCGTAGGACAGGGGGAGACCCAGTACTTC. Protein product: CASSVGQGETQYF.

The V and J genes are TRBV5-5 and TRBJ1-5; 10 bases match TRBD1. Per germline, CDR1 SGHKS and CDR2 YYEKEE (reference sequence). J lost 4 bases, V lost 0 bases, and 1 base had no gene match. The CDR3 consists of 15 residues. Written as DNA, the CDR3 is TGTGCCAGCAGCTTGGGACAGGGGGCGAATCAGCCCCAGCATTTT. It specifies CASSLGQGANQPQHF.

The V call is TRBV5-6, the J call TRBJ1-1; a possible D gene is TRBD1 (5 bases). There are 15 residues in the CDR3. Trimming took 0 bases from V and 4 from J, leaving 13 bases between them. Germline assignment: CDR1 SGHDT and CDR2 YYEEEE. The CDR3 loop reads CASSLGGRGVTEAFF. In DNA, the CDR3 is TGTGCCAGCAGCTTGGGGGGACGCGGGGTCACTGAAGCTTTCTTT.

This chain joins TRBV28 and TRBJ2-2; a weak D match, TRBD2 (6 bases). Germline V CDR1 and CDR2: MDHEN, SYDVKM. V gave up 9 bases and J gave up 4 bases, with 15 bases separating them. The CDR3 is 14 amino acids. CDR3 sequence reads: CASWRRGPTGELFF. In DNA, the CDR3 is TGTGCCAGTTGGAGGAGGGGACCCACCGGGGAGCTGTTTTTT.

The chain joins TRBV18 to TRBJ1-1; 8 positions match TRBD1. The V gene's germline CDR1 is KGHSH and CDR2 LQKENI. V gave up 1 base and J gave up 8 bases; unmatched junction bases: 3. The CDR3 has 13 amino acids. DNA of the CDR3: TGTGCCAGCTCACCACTAGACAGGGGAGAAGCTTTCTTT. Amino acids: CASSPLDRGEAFF.

V usage is TRBV15 and J usage is TRBJ2-2, with 8 bases lining up with TRBD1. Germline assignment: CDR1 LNHNV and CDR2 YYDKDF (reference sequence). The V segment lost 7 bases and the J segment 4 bases; nucleotides outside the gene matches: 2. CDR3 length equals 13 residues. CDR3 loop: CATTDRGTGELFF. DNA for the CDR3: TGTGCCACCACTGACAGGGGCACCGGGGAGCTGTTTTTT. Combining the CDR3 with reference TRBV15 and TRBJ2-2 gives the whole variable domain DAMVIQNPRYQVTQFGKPVTLSCSQTLNHNVMYWYQQKSSQAPKLLFHYYDKDFNNEADTPDNFQSRRPNTSFCFLDIRSPGLGDTAMYLCATTDRGTGELFFGEGSRLTVL.

The rearrangement joins TRBV29-1 to TRBJ1-1, with D possibly being TRBD1 (5 bases). V lost 0 bases and J 4 bases, leaving 18 bases between the germline ends. CDR1 SQVTM and CDR2 ANQGSEA come from the germline V gene. This CDR3 region has 16 residues. CDR3 DNA sequence: TGCAGCGTTGAAGATCTGAGCGCGGGGGGAGGCACTGAAGCTTTCTTT. Protein product: CSVEDLSAGGGTEAFF.

This clone occurred once. The chain employs TRBV11-2 and TRBJ1-5; 7 bases are a match to TRBD1. V lost 6 bases, J lost 7 bases, and 9 bases stayed unmatched. Germline CDR1 and CDR2: SGHAT and FQNNGV. The CDR3 runs 14 residues. The CDR3 sequence is CASSYQGEQQPQHF. In DNA form, the CDR3 reads TGTGCCAGCAGTTACCAGGGGGAACAACAGCCCCAGCATTTT.

In this sample, this clone turned up once. The chain has TRBV7-9 and TRBJ1-4; D is ambiguous. The ends were cut back, 6 bases at V and 7 bases at J, with 12 bases in the middle. The CDR3 loop spans 13 amino acids. Looked up from germline, CDR1 is SEHNR and CDR2 is FQNEAQ (reference sequence). The CDR3 nucleotides are TGTGCCAGCAGTGGCGGCGGTGGTGAAAAACTGTTTTTT. Its translation is CASSGGGGEKLFF.

This chain joins TRBV7-9 and TRBJ1-2, with 8 bases lining up with TRBD1. The J segment lost 3 bases and the V segment lost 5 bases, leaving 5 bases of the junction unmatched. CDR3 length equals 14 residues. Germline assignment: CDR1 SEHNR and CDR2 FQNEAQ (reference sequence). Here the CDR3 reads CASSDRGSDYGYTF. CDR3 DNA sequence: TGTGCCAGCAGCGACAGGGGATCGGACTATGGCTACACCTTC.

The CDR3 coding sequence is TGTGCCACCAGTGATCGAATCTCCGGACAGGGAAACTTGAATGAGCAGTTCTTC. Protein product: CATSDRISGQGNLNEQFF. The gene calls are TRBV24-1 and TRBJ2-1, with 8 bases fitting TRBD1. Losses at the gene ends were 3 bases for V and 7 bases for J; bases not matched to a gene: 16. The CDR3 length is 18 residues. Germline V gene data show CDR1 as KGHDR and CDR2 as SFDVKD.

This chain connects TRBV19 to TRBJ2-2; tentative D call: TRBD1 (6 bases). Germline CDR1 is LNHDA and CDR2 is SQIVND (reference sequence). CDR3 length: 17 residues. Trimming removed 5 bases at V and 0 bases at J, with 16 bases between. Here the CDR3 reads CASSPGTQPANTGELFF. In nucleotides, the CDR3 is TGTGCCAGTAGTCCTGGGACACAGCCCGCGAACACCGGGGAGCTGTTTTTT.

The chain combines TRBV12-5 with TRBJ1-2, with D possibly TRBD1 on 5 matching bases. V lost 3 bases and J lost 6, with 14 bases in between. Per the germline V gene, CDR1 is LGHNT and CDR2 is FRNRAP. The CDR3 is 14 amino acids. The CDR3 region is CASGLMTDVNGYTF. Here the CDR3 DNA reads TGTGCTAGTGGTTTAATGACAGACGTGAATGGCTACACCTTC.

The J gene is TRBJ1-2, the V gene TRBV3-1 (or the pseudogene TRBV3-2); 11 nucleotides align to TRBD1. Trimming took 4 bases from V and 8 from J; bases not matched to a gene: 9. This CDR3 region has 15 residues. The germline CDR1 and CDR2 sequences are LGHDT and YNNKEL (reference sequence). The DNA of the CDR3 is TGTGCCAGCAGCCGTTGGACAGGGGGCGCGGAGGGCTACACCTTC. Translated: CASSRWTGGAEGYTF.

CDR3: CASSLHVDYGELFF. Written as DNA, the CDR3 is TGTGCCAGCAGCCTCCACGTGGACTACGGGGAGCTGTTTTTT. The chain recombines TRBV7-3 with TRBJ2-2, with D tentatively TRBD2 (6 bases). The V gene's germline CDR1 is SGHTA and CDR2 FQGTGA. CDR3 length equals 14 residues. Trimming took off 5 bases at V and 7 bases at J, with 14 bases between the two ends.

V usage is TRBV9 and J usage is TRBJ2-3; TRBD2 might be the D (7 bases). Between the trimmed V and J ends, which lost 4 bases and 10 bases, there was a span of 22 bases. Per the germline V gene, CDR1 is SGDLS and CDR2 is YYNGEE. This CDR3 is built from 15 residues. The CDR3 sequence: CASSPHERGGIAQYF. The DNA for the CDR3 is TGTGCCAGCAGCCCCCATGAGAGGGGGGGGATTGCGCAGTATTTT.

The chain links TRBV11-2 to TRBJ1-2; D unclear. CDR3 length: 16 amino acids. Germline V gene data show CDR1 as SGHAT and CDR2 as FQNNGV. V gave up 1 base and J gave up 2 bases, with 14 bases separating them. This CDR3 reads CASSLGRGGRNYGYTF. The CDR3, as DNA: TGTGCCAGCAGCTTAGGACGGGGAGGGAGAAACTATGGCTACACCTTC.

The chain has TRBV5-8 and TRBJ1-1, with a weak D call TRBD1 (6 bases). The CDR3 is 14 amino acids. Trimming shortened V by 0 bases and J by 5 bases, and 11 bases separated the two germline ends. The V gene's germline CDR1 is SGHTS and CDR2 YDEGEE. CDR3 region: CASSLAGGGTEAFF. CDR3 nucleotides: TGTGCCAGCAGCTTGGCTGGGGGCGGTACTGAAGCTTTCTTT.

This clone occurred once. The chain carries TRBV19 and TRBJ2-5; tentative D call: TRBD1 (6 bases). The CDR3 totals 16 residues. In germline, CDR1 is LNHDA, CDR2 SQIVND (reference sequence). Trimming removed 4 bases at V and 4 bases at J, with 19 bases between. This chain's CDR3 is CASSTGTTRWGETQYF. The CDR3 DNA reads as TGTGCCAGTAGTACCGGGACAACCAGATGGGGAGAGACCCAGTACTTC.

The chain joins TRBV19 to TRBJ1-1; 8 nucleotides align to TRBD1. Trimming cost V 7 bases and J 6 bases; bases outside gene matches: 13. The germline V gene has CDR1 LNHDA and CDR2 SQIVND (reference sequence). The CDR3 extends over 15 amino acids. CDR3 sequence: CASTNRGALTAEAFF. CDR3 nucleotides: TGTGCCAGTACGAACAGGGGGGCCCTTACGGCTGAAGCTTTCTTT.

This sequence joins TRBV7-9 and TRBJ1-1, with 10 bases identical to TRBD1. V shed 1 base, J shed 3 bases, and the junction held 5 bases outside the gene matches. Germline values: CDR1 SEHNR, CDR2 FQNEAQ (reference sequence). The CDR3 totals 16 residues. The CDR3 sequence: CASSLVGDRGYTEAFF. CDR3 nucleotide sequence: TGTGCCAGCAGCTTAGTGGGGGACAGGGGTTACACTGAAGCTTTCTTT. Full variable domain (remainder filled in from reference TRBV7-9 and TRBJ1-1): DTGVSQNPRHKITKRGQNVTFRCDPISEHNRLYWYRQTLGQGPEFLTYFQNEAQLEKSRLLSDRFSAERPKGSFSTLEIQRTEQGDSAMYLCASSLVGDRGYTEAFFGQGTRLTVV.

The chain joins TRBV9 to TRBJ2-6; tentative D call: TRBD2 (6 bases). This CDR3 spans 19 amino acids. Germline V CDR1 and CDR2: SGDLS, YYNGEE. Deletions cut 3 bases from V and 4 bases from J, with 23 bases between. CDR3 region: CASSENQRAGRSGANVLTF. The DNA for the CDR3 is TGTGCCAGCAGCGAAAACCAGAGGGCAGGGAGGTCCGGGGCCAACGTCCTGACTTTC.

As for this clone: The identical CDR3 is also encoded by other nucleotide sequences in the sample. The chain combines TRBV6-5 with TRBJ1-4; D is undetermined. V was clipped by 4 bases and J by 8 bases, with 11 bases between them. The CDR3 runs 13 residues. Germline values: CDR1 MNHEY, CDR2 SVGAGI. The CDR3 sequence is CASSSQGGEKLFF. CDR3 nucleotides: TGTGCCAGCAGTTCCCAAGGCGGGGAAAAACTGTTTTTT.

The J gene is TRBJ1-1, the V gene TRBV12-3 or TRBV12-4; D call uncertain. V was trimmed by 7 bases and J by 1 base, leaving 10 bases between them. This CDR3 comprises 13 residues. This CDR3 reads CASKSEKNTEAFF. The CDR3, as DNA: TGTGCCAGCAAATCGGAGAAGAACACTGAAGCTTTCTTT.

In nucleotides, the CDR3 is TGTGCCACCAGGGGGTCGGCAGGGGGAAACACTGAAGCTTTCTTT. Its protein product is CATRGSAGGNTEAFF. The chain carries TRBV24-1 and TRBJ1-1, with TRBD1 matching 7 bases. The CDR3 runs 15 residues. CDR1 and CDR2 from the germline V gene are KGHDR and SFDVKD. V lost 7 bases and J lost 2; bases outside the gene matches: 9.

The chain recombines TRBV7-2 with TRBJ2-7; TRBD2 is a possible D gene (5 bases). The germline V and J ends were trimmed by 4 bases and 6 bases, with 16 bases remaining between them. This CDR3 is built from 14 residues. The germline V gene has CDR1 SGHTA and CDR2 FQGNSA. As DNA, the CDR3 is TGTGCCAGCAGCTCCGCGGGTGGCCCAGTCGAGCAGTACTTC. Translation: CASSSAGGPVEQYF. Full variable domain (outside the CDR3, taken from reference TRBV7-2 and TRBJ2-7): GAGVSQSPSNKVTEKGKDVELRCDPISGHTALYWYRQSLGQGLEFLIYFQGNSAPDKSGLPSDRFSAERTGGSVSTLTIQRTQQEDSAVYLCASSSAGGPVEQYFGPGTRLTVT.

The chain has TRBV11-2 and TRBJ1-6, with 10 bases matching TRBD1. CDR3 length equals 14 residues. Germline V lookup: CDR1 SGHAT, CDR2 FQNNGV. With V trimmed by 8 bases and J by 7 bases, 5 bases remained unmatched. The CDR3 protein is CASGRDRGNSPLHF. CDR3 sequence (DNA): TGTGCCAGCGGCCGGGACAGGGGAAATTCACCCCTCCACTTT.